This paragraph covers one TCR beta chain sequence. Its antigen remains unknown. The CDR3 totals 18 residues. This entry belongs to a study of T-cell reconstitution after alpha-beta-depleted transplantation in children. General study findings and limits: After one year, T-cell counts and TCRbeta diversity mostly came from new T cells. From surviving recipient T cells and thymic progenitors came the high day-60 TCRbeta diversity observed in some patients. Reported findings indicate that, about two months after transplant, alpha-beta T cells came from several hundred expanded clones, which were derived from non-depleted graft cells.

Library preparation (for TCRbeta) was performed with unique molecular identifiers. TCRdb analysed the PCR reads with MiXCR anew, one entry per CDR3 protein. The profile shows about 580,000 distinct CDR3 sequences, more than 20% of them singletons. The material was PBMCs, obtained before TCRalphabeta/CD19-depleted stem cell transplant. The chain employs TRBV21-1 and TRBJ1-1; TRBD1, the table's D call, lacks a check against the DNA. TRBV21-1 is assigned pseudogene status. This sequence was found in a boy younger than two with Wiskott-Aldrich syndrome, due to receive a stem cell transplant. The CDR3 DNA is TGTGCCAGCAGCAAAGATACAGAGGGGGGGGATGAGGACACTGAAGCTTTCTTT. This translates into CASSKDTEGGDEDTEAFF.